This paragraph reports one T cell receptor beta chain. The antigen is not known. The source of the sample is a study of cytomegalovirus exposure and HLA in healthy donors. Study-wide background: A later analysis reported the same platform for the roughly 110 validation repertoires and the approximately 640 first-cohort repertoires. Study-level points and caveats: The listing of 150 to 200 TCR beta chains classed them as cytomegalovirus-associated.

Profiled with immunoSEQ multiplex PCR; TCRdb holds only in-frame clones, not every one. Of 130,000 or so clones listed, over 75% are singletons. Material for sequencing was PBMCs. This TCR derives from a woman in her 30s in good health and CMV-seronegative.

CDR3 sequence: CASSRGHYEAFF. As DNA, the CDR3 is TGTGCCAGCAGTAGGGGACACTATGAAGCTTTCTTT. The chain is built from TRBV25-1 and TRBJ1-1; D is possibly TRBD1 (6 bases). V lost 5 bases and J 7 bases, leaving 11 bases between the germline ends. The CDR3 is 12 residues long. Germline values: CDR1 MGHDK, CDR2 SYGVNS.